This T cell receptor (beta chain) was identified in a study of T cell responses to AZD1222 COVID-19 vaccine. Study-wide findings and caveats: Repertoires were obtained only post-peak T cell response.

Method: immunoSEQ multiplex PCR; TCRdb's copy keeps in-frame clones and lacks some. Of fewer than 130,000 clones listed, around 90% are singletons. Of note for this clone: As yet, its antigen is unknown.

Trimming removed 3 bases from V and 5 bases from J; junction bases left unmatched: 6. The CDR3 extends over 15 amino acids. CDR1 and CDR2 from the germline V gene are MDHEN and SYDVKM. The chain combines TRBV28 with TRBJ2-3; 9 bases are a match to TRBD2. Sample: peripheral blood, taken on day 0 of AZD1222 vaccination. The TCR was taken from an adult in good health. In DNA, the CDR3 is TGTGCCAGCAGTTTCTTAGCGGGAGAGGGAGATACGCAGTATTTT. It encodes CASSFLAGEGDTQYF. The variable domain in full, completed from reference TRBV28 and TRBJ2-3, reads DVKVTQSSRYLVKRTGEKVFLECVQDMDHENMFWYRQDPGLGLRLIYFSYDVKMKEKGDIPEGYSVSREKKERFSLILESASTNQTSMYLCASSFLAGEGDTQYFGPGTRLTVL.